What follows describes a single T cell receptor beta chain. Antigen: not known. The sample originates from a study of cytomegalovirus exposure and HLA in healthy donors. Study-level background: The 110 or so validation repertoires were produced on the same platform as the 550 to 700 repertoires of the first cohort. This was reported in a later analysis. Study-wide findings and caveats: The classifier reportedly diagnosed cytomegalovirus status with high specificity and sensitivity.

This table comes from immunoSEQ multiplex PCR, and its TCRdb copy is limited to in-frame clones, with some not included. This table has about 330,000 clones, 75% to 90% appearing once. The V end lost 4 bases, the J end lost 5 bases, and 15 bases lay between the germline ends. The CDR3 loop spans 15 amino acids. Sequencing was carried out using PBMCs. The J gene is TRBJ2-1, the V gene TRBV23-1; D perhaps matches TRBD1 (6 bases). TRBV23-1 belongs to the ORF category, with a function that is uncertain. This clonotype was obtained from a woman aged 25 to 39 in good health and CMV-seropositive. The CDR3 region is CASSPRTVGDNEQFF. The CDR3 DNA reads TGCGCCAGCAGTCCCCGGACAGTAGGGGACAATGAGCAGTTCTTC.